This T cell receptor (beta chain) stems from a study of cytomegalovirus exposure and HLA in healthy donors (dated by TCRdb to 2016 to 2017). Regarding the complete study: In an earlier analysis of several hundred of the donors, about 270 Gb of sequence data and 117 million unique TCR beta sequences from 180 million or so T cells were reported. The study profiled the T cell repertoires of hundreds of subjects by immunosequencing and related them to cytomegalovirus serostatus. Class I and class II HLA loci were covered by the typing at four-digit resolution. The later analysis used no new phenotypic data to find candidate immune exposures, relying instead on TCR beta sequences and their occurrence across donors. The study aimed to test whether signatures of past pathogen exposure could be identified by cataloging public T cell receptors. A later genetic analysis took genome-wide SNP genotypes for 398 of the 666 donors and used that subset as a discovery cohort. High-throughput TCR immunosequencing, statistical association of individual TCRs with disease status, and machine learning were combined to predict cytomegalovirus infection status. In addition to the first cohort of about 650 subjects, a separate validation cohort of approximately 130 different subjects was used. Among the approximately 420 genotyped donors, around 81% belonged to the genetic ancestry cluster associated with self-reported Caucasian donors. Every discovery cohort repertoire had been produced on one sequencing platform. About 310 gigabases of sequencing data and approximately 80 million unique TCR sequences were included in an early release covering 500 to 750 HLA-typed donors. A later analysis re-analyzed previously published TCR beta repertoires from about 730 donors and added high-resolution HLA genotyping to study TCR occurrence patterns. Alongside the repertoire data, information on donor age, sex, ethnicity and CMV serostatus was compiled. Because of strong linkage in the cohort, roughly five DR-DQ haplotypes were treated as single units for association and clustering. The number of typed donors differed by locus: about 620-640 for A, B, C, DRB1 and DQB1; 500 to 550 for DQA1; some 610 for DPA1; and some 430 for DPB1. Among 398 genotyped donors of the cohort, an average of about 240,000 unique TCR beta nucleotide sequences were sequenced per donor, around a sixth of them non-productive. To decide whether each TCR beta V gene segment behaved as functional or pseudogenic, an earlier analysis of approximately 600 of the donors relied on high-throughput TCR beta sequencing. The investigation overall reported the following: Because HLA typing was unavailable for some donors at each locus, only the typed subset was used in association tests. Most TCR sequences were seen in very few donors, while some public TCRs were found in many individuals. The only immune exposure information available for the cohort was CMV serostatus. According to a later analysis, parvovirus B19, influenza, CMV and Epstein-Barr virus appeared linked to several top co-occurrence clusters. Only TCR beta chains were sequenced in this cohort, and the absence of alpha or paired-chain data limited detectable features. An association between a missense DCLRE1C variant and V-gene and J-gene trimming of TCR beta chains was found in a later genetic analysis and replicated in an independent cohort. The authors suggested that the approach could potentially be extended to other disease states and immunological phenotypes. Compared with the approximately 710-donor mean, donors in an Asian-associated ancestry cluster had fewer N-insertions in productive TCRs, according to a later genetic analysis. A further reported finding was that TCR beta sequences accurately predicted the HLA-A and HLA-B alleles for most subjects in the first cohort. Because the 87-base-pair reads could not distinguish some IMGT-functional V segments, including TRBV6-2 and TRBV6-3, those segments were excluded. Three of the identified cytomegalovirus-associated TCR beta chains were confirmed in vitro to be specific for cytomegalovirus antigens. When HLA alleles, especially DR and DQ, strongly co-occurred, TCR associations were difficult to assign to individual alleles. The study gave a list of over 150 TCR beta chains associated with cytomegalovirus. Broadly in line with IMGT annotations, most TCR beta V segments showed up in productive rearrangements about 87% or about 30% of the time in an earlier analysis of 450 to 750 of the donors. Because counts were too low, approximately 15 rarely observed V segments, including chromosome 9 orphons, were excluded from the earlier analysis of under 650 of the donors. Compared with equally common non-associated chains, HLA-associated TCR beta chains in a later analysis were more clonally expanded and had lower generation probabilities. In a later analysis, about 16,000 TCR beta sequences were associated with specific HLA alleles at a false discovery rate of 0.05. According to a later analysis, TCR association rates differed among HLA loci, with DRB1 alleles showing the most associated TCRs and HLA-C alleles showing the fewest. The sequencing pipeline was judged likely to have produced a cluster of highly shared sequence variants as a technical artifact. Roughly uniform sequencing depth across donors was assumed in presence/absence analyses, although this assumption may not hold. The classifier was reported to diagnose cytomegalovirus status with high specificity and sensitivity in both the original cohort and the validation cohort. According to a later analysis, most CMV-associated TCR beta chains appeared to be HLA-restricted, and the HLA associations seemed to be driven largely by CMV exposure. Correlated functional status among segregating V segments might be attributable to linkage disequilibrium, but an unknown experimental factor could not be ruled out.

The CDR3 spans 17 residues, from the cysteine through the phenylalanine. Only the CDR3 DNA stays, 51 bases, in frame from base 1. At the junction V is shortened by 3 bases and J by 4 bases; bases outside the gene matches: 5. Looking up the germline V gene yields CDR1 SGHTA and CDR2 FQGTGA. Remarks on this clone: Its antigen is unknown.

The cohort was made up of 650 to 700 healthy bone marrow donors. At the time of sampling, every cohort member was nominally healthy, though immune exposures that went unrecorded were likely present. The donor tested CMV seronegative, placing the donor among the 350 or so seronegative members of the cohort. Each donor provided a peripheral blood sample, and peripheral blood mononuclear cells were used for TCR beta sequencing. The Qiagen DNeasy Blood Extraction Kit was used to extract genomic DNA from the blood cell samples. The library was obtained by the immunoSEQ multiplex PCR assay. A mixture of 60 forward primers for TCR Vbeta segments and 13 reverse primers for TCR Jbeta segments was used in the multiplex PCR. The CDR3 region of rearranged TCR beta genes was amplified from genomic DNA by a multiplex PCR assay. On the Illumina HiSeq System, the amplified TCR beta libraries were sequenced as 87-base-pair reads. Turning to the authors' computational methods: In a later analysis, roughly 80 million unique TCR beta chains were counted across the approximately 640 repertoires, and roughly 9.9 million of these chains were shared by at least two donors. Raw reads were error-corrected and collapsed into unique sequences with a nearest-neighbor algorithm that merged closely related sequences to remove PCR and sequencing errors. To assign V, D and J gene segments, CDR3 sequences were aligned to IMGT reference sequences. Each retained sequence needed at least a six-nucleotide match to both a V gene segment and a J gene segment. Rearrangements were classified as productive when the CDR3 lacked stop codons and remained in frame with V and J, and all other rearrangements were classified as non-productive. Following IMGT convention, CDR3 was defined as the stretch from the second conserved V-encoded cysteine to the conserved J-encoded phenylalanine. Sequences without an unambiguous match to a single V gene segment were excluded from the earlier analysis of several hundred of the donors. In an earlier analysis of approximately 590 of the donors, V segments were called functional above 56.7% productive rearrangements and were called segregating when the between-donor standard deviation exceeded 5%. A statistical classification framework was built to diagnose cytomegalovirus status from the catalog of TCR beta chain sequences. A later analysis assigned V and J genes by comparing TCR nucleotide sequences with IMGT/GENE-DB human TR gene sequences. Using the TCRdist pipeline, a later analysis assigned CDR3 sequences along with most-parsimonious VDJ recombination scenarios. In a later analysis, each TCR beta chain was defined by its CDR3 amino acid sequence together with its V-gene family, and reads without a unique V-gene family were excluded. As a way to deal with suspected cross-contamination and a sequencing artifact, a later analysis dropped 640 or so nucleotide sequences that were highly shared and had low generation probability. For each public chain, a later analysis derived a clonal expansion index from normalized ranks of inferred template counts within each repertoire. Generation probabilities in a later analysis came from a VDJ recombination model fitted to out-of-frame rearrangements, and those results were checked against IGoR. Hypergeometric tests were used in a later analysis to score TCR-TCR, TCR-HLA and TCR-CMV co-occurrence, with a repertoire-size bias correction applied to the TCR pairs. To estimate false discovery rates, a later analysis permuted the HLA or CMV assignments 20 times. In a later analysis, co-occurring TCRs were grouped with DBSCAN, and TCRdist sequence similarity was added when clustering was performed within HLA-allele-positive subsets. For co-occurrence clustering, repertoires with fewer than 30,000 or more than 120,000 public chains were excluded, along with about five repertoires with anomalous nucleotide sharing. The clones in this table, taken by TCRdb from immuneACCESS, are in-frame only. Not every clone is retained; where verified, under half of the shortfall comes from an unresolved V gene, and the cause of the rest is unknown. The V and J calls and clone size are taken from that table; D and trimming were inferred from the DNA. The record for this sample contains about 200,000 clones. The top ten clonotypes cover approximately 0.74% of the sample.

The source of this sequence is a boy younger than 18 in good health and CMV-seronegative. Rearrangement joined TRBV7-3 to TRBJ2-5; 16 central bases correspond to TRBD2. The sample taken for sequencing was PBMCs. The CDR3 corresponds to CASSLGLAGGPGETQYF. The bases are TGTGCCAGCAGCTTGGGACTAGCGGGGGGGCCGGGAGAGACCCAGTACTTC.